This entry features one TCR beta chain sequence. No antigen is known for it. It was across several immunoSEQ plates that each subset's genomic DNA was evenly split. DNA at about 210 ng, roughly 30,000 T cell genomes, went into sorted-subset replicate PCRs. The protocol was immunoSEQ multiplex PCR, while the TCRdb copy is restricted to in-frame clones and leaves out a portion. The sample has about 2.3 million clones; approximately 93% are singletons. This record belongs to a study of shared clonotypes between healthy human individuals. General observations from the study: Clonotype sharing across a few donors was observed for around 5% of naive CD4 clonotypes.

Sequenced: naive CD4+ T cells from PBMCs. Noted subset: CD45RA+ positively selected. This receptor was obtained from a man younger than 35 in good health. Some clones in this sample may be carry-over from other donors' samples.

CDR3 loop: CAARGNHQPQHF. CDR3 nucleotide sequence: TGTGCAGCCCGGGGAAACCATCAGCCCCAGCATTTT. The rearrangement uses TRBV19 and TRBJ1-5; no reliable D call. Germline CDR1 reads LNHDA; CDR2 reads SQIVND (reference sequence). The CDR3 is 12 residues long.